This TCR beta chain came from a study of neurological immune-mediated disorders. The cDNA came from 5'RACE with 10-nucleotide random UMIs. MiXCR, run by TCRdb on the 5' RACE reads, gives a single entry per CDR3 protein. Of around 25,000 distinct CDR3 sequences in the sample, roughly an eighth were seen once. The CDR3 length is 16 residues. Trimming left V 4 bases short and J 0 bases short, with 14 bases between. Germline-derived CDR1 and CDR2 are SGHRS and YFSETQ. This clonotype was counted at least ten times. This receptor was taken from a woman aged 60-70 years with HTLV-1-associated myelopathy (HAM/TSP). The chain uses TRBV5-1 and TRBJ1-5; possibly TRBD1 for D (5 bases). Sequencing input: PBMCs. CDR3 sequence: CASSPFAGDSNQPQHF. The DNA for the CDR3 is TGCGCCAGCAGCCCCTTTGCGGGGGATAGCAATCAGCCCCAGCATTTT.